The T cell receptor (beta chain) described here comes from a study of cytomegalovirus exposure and HLA in healthy donors. The PCR used 60 Vbeta and 13 Jbeta primers. Generated by immunoSEQ multiplex PCR, the TCRdb table keeps only in-frame clones and is missing some. This table holds fewer than 250,000 clones, 77% found once. V was shortened by 3 bases and J by 5 bases, with 3 bases between the two germline ends. The CDR3 sequence is 11 residues long. Germline V gene data show CDR1 as MGHDK and CDR2 as SYGVNS. This chain connects TRBV25-1 to TRBJ2-3; D gene unclear. The source material was PBMCs. This sequence originates from a woman in her twenties or thirties in good health and CMV-seropositive. The CDR3 loop reads CASSDLDTQYF. The CDR3 DNA sequence: TGTGCCAGCAGTGACTTAGATACGCAGTATTTT. Supplemented by reference TRBV25-1 and TRBJ2-3, the full variable domain reads EADIYQTPRYLVIGTGKKITLECSQTMGHDKMYWYQQDPGMELHLIHYSYGVNSTEKGDLSSESTVSRIRTEHFPLTLESARPSHTSQYLCASSDLDTQYFGPGTRLTVL.